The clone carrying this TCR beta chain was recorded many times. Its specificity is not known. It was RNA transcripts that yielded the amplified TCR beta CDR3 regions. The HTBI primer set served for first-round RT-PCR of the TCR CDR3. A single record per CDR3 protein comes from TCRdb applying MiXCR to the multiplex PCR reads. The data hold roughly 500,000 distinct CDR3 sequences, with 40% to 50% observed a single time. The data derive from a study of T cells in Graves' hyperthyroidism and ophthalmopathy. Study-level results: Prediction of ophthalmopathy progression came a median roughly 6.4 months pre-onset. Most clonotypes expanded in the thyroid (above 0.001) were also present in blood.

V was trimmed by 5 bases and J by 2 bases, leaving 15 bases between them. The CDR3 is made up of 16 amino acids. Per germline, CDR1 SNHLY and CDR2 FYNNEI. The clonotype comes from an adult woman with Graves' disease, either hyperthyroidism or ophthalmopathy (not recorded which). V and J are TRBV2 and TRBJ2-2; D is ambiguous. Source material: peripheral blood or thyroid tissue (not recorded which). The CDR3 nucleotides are TGTGCCAGCAGTATGACTGATCCGTCTAACACCGGGGAGCTGTTTTTT. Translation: CASSMTDPSNTGELFF.